These T cell receptor beta chains were read from a single sample in a study of vaccination effects on CD4 cells after COVID-19. Antigens for these TCRs are unknown. Only in-frame clones appear in the TCRdb table, and some are missing; sequencing was by immunoSEQ multiplex PCR. The sample has 25,000 to 30,000 clones, 80% to 85% seen once. Sequenced here: CD4+ T cells from PBMCs cultured with SARS-CoV-2 spike peptides, sampled after COVID-19 vaccination. These receptor sequences come from a human donor who received a COVID-19 vaccine. Some clones in this sample may be carry-over from other donors' samples. CDR3s include the opening cysteine and the closing phenylalanine or tryptophan. Each record gives: V gene, CDR3 protein.

v_call: TRBV7-9; cdr3_aa: CASSLSANTEAFF
v_call: TRBV28; cdr3_aa: CASSLTSGGQETQYF
v_call: TRBV19; cdr3_aa: CASSALDRGNNQPQHF
v_call: TRBV18; cdr3_aa: CASSPKGDQPQHF
v_call: TRBV5-1; cdr3_aa: CASSADSRAQETQYF
v_call: TRBV29-1; cdr3_aa: CSVEEASTDTQYF
v_call: TRBV3-1/TRBV3-2; cdr3_aa: CASSQDRWQGGHGYTF
v_call: TRBV18; cdr3_aa: CASSPQSWGNTIYF
v_call: TRBV12-5; cdr3_aa: CASQAGGGEQYF
v_call: TRBV5-1; cdr3_aa: CASRPGEAFTDTQYF
v_call: TRBV9; cdr3_aa: CASSVDGQGWRDTQYF
v_call: TRBV6-5; cdr3_aa: CASRDRESNQPQHF
v_call: TRBV5-8; cdr3_aa: CASSRWTGGRNTGELFF
v_call: TRBV5-1; cdr3_aa: CASSRTVQETQYF
v_call: TRBV19; cdr3_aa: CASSRGRFSEAFF
v_call: TRBV28; cdr3_aa: CASSSAGTGAYGEQFF
v_call: TRBV11-2; cdr3_aa: CASRAGTGGRQETQYF
v_call: TRBV5-1; cdr3_aa: CASSRTSGGPPNTGELFF
v_call: TRBV6-6; cdr3_aa: CASSSNQPQHF
v_call: TRBV19; cdr3_aa: CASSMRWTNTGELFF
v_call: TRBV11-3; cdr3_aa: CASSLGGTGILNEQFF
v_call: TRBV3-1/TRBV3-2; cdr3_aa: CASSQFSGTVDEKLFF
v_call: TRBV21-1; cdr3_aa: CASIRIIGMNTEAFF
v_call: TRBV6-5; cdr3_aa: CASSYSGQGEGETQYF
v_call: TRBV4-2; cdr3_aa: CASSQDTAGSSYNEQFF
v_call: TRBV7-9; cdr3_aa: CASSSDTQPPFYGYTF
v_call: TRBV28; cdr3_aa: CASSTGQGSQPQHF
v_call: TRBV9; cdr3_aa: CASSATSGVNYNEQFF
v_call: TRBV6-5; cdr3_aa: CASSYTEGQAGEQYF
v_call: TRBV11-2; cdr3_aa: CASSLFTGRTNEKLFF
v_call: TRBV6-1; cdr3_aa: CASSEGFGRIQETQYF
v_call: TRBV3-1/TRBV3-2; cdr3_aa: CASSQEGRSGYTF
v_call: TRBV14; cdr3_aa: CASSQVRRGNTGELFF
v_call: TRBV3-1/TRBV3-2; cdr3_aa: CASSRSITLDTGHGYTF
v_call: TRBV21-1; cdr3_aa: CASSKGGQDNQPQHF
v_call: TRBV29-1; cdr3_aa: CSVEDTGNTIYF
v_call: TRBV6-5; cdr3_aa: CASSRTLGTDTQYF
v_call: TRBV7-8; cdr3_aa: CASSFLGLLHNEQFF
v_call: TRBV5-1; cdr3_aa: CASGASPDSPLHF
v_call: TRBV11-2; cdr3_aa: CASSPRLALRTDTQYF
v_call: TRBV7-2; cdr3_aa: CASSLTGGPETQYF
v_call: TRBV5-1; cdr3_aa: CASSRAGGPGDEQFF
v_call: TRBV14; cdr3_aa: CASSQDLGSYNSPLHF
v_call: TRBV12-5; cdr3_aa: CASGSDSHNEKLFF
v_call: TRBV5-1; cdr3_aa: CASSLAGPNTGELFF
v_call: TRBV18; cdr3_aa: CASSLTATSGNTIYF
v_call: TRBV19; cdr3_aa: CASSKAYSNQPQHF
v_call: TRBV6-6; cdr3_aa: CASRTGTGGPGELFF
v_call: TRBV12-2; cdr3_aa: CASRLDRRGCSNQPQHF
v_call: TRBV7-2; cdr3_aa: CASSFRLAGGLVDTQYF
v_call: TRBV20-1; cdr3_aa: CSVEGTEAFF
v_call: TRBV3-1/TRBV3-2; cdr3_aa: CASSPLGQGNYGYTF
v_call: TRBV6-2/TRBV6-3; cdr3_aa: CASSLRGTNTEAFF
v_call: TRBV10-2; cdr3_aa: CASRKSPSVDTQYF
v_call: TRBV29-1; cdr3_aa: CSVQGGGANNEQFF
v_call: TRBV7-2; cdr3_aa: CASSGQGSYGYTF
v_call: TRBV18; cdr3_aa: CASSPRQVLAKNIQYF
v_call: TRBV6-2/TRBV6-3; cdr3_aa: CASSKMTGVWETQYF